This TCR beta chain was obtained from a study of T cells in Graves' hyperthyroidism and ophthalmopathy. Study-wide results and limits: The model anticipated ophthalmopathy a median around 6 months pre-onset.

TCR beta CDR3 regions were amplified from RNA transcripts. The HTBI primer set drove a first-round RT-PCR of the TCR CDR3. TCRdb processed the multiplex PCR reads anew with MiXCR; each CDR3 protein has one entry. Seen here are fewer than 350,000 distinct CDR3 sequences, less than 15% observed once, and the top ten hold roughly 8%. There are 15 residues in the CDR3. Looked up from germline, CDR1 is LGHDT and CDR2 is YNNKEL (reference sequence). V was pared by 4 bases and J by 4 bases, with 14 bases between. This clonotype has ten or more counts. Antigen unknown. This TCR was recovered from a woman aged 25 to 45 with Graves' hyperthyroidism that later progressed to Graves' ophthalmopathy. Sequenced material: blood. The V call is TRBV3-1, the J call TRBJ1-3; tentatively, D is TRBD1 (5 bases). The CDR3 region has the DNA TGTGCCAGCAGCCCGCGGGACGGATGGGGAAACACCATATATTTT. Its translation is CASSPRDGWGNTIYF.